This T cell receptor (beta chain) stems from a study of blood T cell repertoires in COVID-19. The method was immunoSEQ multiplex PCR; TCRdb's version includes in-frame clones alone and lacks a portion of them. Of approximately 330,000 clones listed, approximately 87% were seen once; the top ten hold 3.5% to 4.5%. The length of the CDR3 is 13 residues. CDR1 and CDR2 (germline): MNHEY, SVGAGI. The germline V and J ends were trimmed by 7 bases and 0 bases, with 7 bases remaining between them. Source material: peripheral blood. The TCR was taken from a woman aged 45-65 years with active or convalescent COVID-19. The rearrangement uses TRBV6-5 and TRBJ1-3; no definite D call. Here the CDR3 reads CASIANSGNTIYF. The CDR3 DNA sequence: TGTGCCAGCATCGCTAACTCTGGAAACACCATATATTTT.